Below, 25 T cell receptor beta chains from the same sample are listed, as sequenced in a study of control samples from healthy donors and cancer patients (dated by TCRdb to 2020 to 2022). Receptor amplification or capture employed the immunoSEQ multiplex PCR assay. The immuneACCESS repertoire file appears here via TCRdb, limited to in-frame rearrangements. These files lack a portion of the clones; in checked studies, under half of the deficit traces to unresolved V genes, and the cause of the others is not known. The sample data list under 90,000 clones, and almost 95% of these were observed just once. The leading ten clones occupy 4.5% to 7.5% of the sample. Sequenced input: blood. Receptor source: a woman aged 55-69 years in good health.

The V call is TRBV9, the J call TRBJ1-4, with 7 bases identical to TRBD1. CDR3 length equals 16 residues. Germline V gene data show CDR1 as SGDLS and CDR2 as YYNGEE. The junction had 7 bases not matched to a gene; V was cut back by 3 bases and J by 2 bases. For the CDR3, the DNA is TGTGCCAGCAGCGAGAAGGGGGCTGGGACTAATGAAAAACTGTTTTTT. Its translation is CASSEKGAGTNEKLFF.

The genes are TRBV29-1 and TRBJ1-5; TRBD1 aligns across 9 bases. With V trimmed by 5 bases and J by 2 bases, 7 bases remained unmatched. The CDR3 is 15 residues long. CDR1 SQVTM and CDR2 ANQGSEA come from the germline V gene. The CDR3, as DNA: TGCAGCGTTTCGACAGGGGGAAGTGGCAATCAGCCCCAGCATTTT. Protein: CSVSTGGSGNQPQHF.

CDR3 in DNA: TGTGCCAGCAGCCCCCCTCTGACGGGGCCCGGGGAGCTGTTTTTT. Amino acid sequence: CASSPPLTGPGELFF. The chain uses TRBV3-1 (or the pseudogene TRBV3-2) and TRBJ2-2; perhaps D is TRBD1 or TRBD2 (5 bases each). This CDR3 region has 15 residues. Looked up from germline, CDR1 is LGHDT and CDR2 is YNNKEL (reference sequence). V was clipped by 4 bases and J by 6 bases, with 15 bases between them.

The chain has TRBV28 and TRBJ2-7; 10 positions agree with TRBD1. V was pared by 2 bases and J by 0 bases, with 1 base of the junction left unmatched. The CDR3 totals 15 residues. CDR1 and CDR2 (germline): MDHEN, SYDVKM. The CDR3 region is CASSLDRGLSYEQYF. DNA of the CDR3: TGTGCCAGCAGTTTAGACAGGGGGCTCTCCTACGAGCAGTACTTC.

The chain has TRBV2 and TRBJ1-2; TRBD1 matches at 7 bases. Germline V gene sequence: CDR1 SNHLY, CDR2 FYNNEI. Germline trimming cut 6 bases from V and 3 bases from J; bases unmatched to any gene: 13. This CDR3 comprises 16 residues. The CDR3 DNA is TGTGCCAGCAGCCGAAAGTGGGACAGCGGAGACTATGGCTACACCTTC. It translates to CASSRKWDSGDYGYTF.

The chain uses TRBV5-1 and TRBJ1-5, with 7 bases aligning to TRBD1. The CDR3 is made up of 15 amino acids. With 1 base clipped from V and 4 bases from J, the junction kept 5 bases outside the gene matches. Germline CDR1 and CDR2: SGHRS and YFSETQ. CDR3 residues: CASSLRSGGNQPQHF. DNA for the CDR3: TGCGCCAGCAGCTTGAGATCAGGGGGGAATCAGCCCCAGCATTTT.

The J gene is TRBJ2-1, the V gene TRBV6-6; 7 bases match TRBD2. The junction had 9 bases not matched to a gene; V was cut back by 4 bases and J by 3 bases. Germline V lookup: CDR1 MNHNY, CDR2 SVGAGI (reference sequence). The CDR3 is 16 amino acids. The CDR3 is CASSSPASGDYNEQFF. In nucleotides, the CDR3 is TGTGCCAGCAGTTCTCCTGCTAGCGGAGACTACAATGAGCAGTTCTTC.

The gene calls are TRBV28 and TRBJ1-2; 7 nucleotides match TRBD1. This CDR3 spans 15 amino acids. Germline CDR1 MDHEN, CDR2 SYDVKM. Germline trimming cut 3 bases from V and 4 bases from J; bases unmatched to any gene: 8. The CDR3, as DNA: TGTGCCAGCAGTTTCTCCCGACAGGGTGGCTATGGCTACACCTTC. Translated, it gives CASSFSRQGGYGYTF.

The chain recombines TRBV9 with TRBJ1-6; D is uncertain. CDR1 SGDLS and CDR2 YYNGEE come from the germline V gene. Trimming left V 0 bases short and J 1 base short, with 5 bases between. This CDR3 comprises 15 residues. The CDR3 sequence: CASSVDQSYNSPLHF. The CDR3 DNA reads as TGTGCCAGCAGCGTAGACCAATCCTATAATTCACCCCTCCACTTT. The whole variable domain, remainder taken from reference TRBV9 and TRBJ1-6, is DSGVTQTPKHLITATGQRVTLRCSPRSGDLSVYWYQQSLDQGLQFLIQYYNGEERAKGNILERFSAQQFPDLHSELNLSSLELGDSALYFCASSVDQSYNSPLHFGNGTRLTVT.

The genes are TRBV6-4 and TRBJ2-1, with D possibly matching TRBD1 (6 bases). The V and J ends lost 1 base and 5 bases respectively, with 9 bases between them. The germline CDR1 and CDR2 sequences are MRHNA and SNTAGT. The length of the CDR3 is 14 residues. The CDR3 reads CASSDWQGNNEQFF. The DNA of the CDR3 is TGTGCCAGCAGTGACTGGCAGGGGAACAATGAGCAGTTCTTC.

The V call is TRBV7-9, the J call TRBJ2-3, with 7 bases lining up with TRBD2. Germline V CDR1 and CDR2: SEHNR, FQNEAQ (reference sequence). The length of the CDR3 is 14 residues. Trimming removed 9 bases from V and 2 bases from J; junction bases left unmatched: 8. CDR3 coding DNA: TGTGCCAGTGCATCGGGAGGTATCACAGATACGCAGTATTTT. Protein sequence: CASASGGITDTQYF.

J is TRBJ2-6 and V is TRBV28; TRBD1 agrees at 11 bases. CDR3 size: 17 residues. Germline V lookup: CDR1 MDHEN, CDR2 SYDVKM. Trimming cost V 5 bases and J 2 bases; bases outside gene matches: 5. This CDR3 reads CASSPLGQGAGANVLTF. For the CDR3, the DNA is TGTGCCAGCAGTCCCCTGGGACAGGGGGCTGGGGCCAACGTCCTGACTTTC. The full variable domain, in which reference TRBV28 and TRBJ2-6 provide the parts outside the CDR3, is DVKVTQSSRYLVKRTGEKVFLECVQDMDHENMFWYRQDPGLGLRLIYFSYDVKMKEKGDIPEGYSVSREKKERFSLILESASTNQTSMYLCASSPLGQGAGANVLTFGAGSRLTVL.

The chain couples TRBV19 to TRBJ2-7, with D tentatively TRBD1 (6 bases). The CDR3 contains 14 residues. V gave up 4 bases and J gave up 2 bases, with 12 bases separating them. Germline CDR1 reads LNHDA; CDR2 reads SQIVND (reference sequence). The CDR3 loop is CASSKTGPTYEQYF. CDR3 in DNA: TGTGCCAGTAGTAAGACAGGCCCTACCTACGAGCAGTACTTC.

Here the CDR3 DNA reads TGCGCCAGCAGCCAAGATGCGGCGGGAGAAAAGACCCAGTACTTC. As protein: CASSQDAAGEKTQYF. J is TRBJ2-5 and V is TRBV4-3, with 7 positions matching TRBD2. The V gene's germline CDR1 is LGHNA and CDR2 YSLEER. The CDR3 is 15 residues long. Unmatched junction bases numbered 7, after V lost 0 bases and J lost 6 bases.

J is TRBJ1-5 and V is TRBV5-8, with D possibly TRBD1 on 6 matching bases. V lost 5 bases and J lost 2, with 14 bases in between. Germline V gene sequence: CDR1 SGHTS, CDR2 YDEGEE. The CDR3 length is 15 residues. CDR3 region: CASRSEGVGNQPQHF. Written as DNA, the CDR3 is TGTGCCAGCAGGTCGGAGGGGGTTGGCAATCAGCCCCAGCATTTT.

The chain combines TRBV11-3 with TRBJ1-1; TRBD1 agrees at 10 bases. The germline gives CDR1 SGHNT, CDR2 YENEEA. The CDR3 covers 15 residues. With V trimmed by 8 bases and J by 5 bases, 11 bases remained unmatched. The CDR3 sequence: CASDPSRDRGTEAFF. The DNA of the CDR3 is TGTGCCAGCGATCCATCCCGGGACAGGGGAACTGAAGCTTTCTTT.

The V call is TRBV5-5, the J call TRBJ1-1, with 8 bases identical to TRBD1. V dropped 3 bases and J dropped 3; count of bases not matched to a gene: 4. CDR3 length: 14 amino acids. Germline V CDR1 and CDR2: SGHKS, YYEKEE (reference sequence). The CDR3: CASSSQGADTEAFF. The CDR3 nucleotides read TGTGCCAGCAGCTCCCAGGGGGCAGACACTGAAGCTTTCTTT.

The rearrangement joins TRBV7-9 to TRBJ2-7; D may be TRBD2 (5 bases). Trimming removed 6 bases at V and 5 bases at J, with 17 bases between. CDR1 SEHNR and CDR2 FQNEAQ come from the germline V gene (reference sequence). The CDR3 consists of 14 residues. This chain's CDR3 is CASSPAGNPHEQYF. In nucleotides, the CDR3 is TGTGCCAGCAGTCCCGCGGGCAACCCCCACGAGCAGTACTTC.

This chain connects TRBV5-1 to TRBJ2-7; TRBD1 is a possible D gene (6 bases). Germline V gene lookup returns CDR1 SGHRS and CDR2 YFSETQ. The CDR3 length is 13 residues. V gave up 4 bases and J gave up 2 bases, with 10 bases separating them. The CDR3 coding sequence is TGCGCCAGCAGCCCAGGACAGACCTACGAGCAGTACTTC. As protein: CASSPGQTYEQYF.

This sequence joins TRBV24-1 and TRBJ2-7, with 10 positions matching TRBD2. The germline CDR1 and CDR2 sequences are KGHDR and SFDVKD. The length of the CDR3 is 15 residues. V was pared by 3 bases and J by 3 bases, with 4 bases of the junction left unmatched. CDR3 bases: TGTGCCACCAGTGATCCAAGGACTAGCGGCTACGAGCAGTACTTC. It encodes CATSDPRTSGYEQYF.

J is TRBJ2-7 and V is TRBV6-6, with TRBD1 matching over 8 bases. The V and J ends lost 6 bases and 4 bases, in that order; junction bases with no gene match: 11. The germline V gene encodes CDR1 MNHNY and CDR2 SVGAGI (reference sequence). The CDR3 has 15 amino acids. This CDR3 is CASSNGQGRDYEQYF. CDR3 coding DNA: TGTGCCAGCAGCAACGGACAGGGAAGAGATTACGAGCAGTACTTC.

The chain recombines TRBV5-6 with TRBJ1-1, with TRBD1 matching 8 bases. The germline V gene encodes CDR1 SGHDT and CDR2 YYEEEE. J lost 10 bases, V lost 4 bases, and 15 bases had no gene match. This CDR3 has 15 amino acids. The CDR3 region is CASSPSGQGRVGAFF. The CDR3 DNA sequence: TGTGCCAGCAGCCCATCTGGACAGGGTCGGGTCGGAGCTTTCTTT.

The CDR3 coding sequence is TGCGCCAGCAGCCTTGGAATTTTAGGGACTGAAGCTTTCTTT. This codes for CASSLGILGTEAFF. The V and J genes are TRBV5-1 and TRBJ1-1; unclear D gene. The germline V gene encodes CDR1 SGHRS and CDR2 YFSETQ. V was pared by 4 bases and J by 5 bases, with 15 bases between. The CDR3 covers 14 residues. The whole variable domain, filled in from reference TRBV5-1 and TRBJ1-1, reads KAGVTQTPRYLIKTRGQQVTLSCSPISGHRSVSWYQQTPGQGLQFLFEYFSETQRNKGNFPGRFSGRQFSNSRSEMNVSTLELGDSALYLCASSLGILGTEAFFGQGTRLTVV.

The rearrangement joins TRBV10-1 to TRBJ1-5; the match to TRBD1 covers 8 bases. The CDR3 totals 19 residues. The germline V gene has CDR1 WNHNN and CDR2 SYGVQD (reference sequence). Unmatched junction bases numbered 16, after V lost 4 bases and J lost 2 bases. In DNA, the CDR3 is TGCGCCAGCAGTGGGGCGGGCAGGGGGCGGAATGCGGGCAATCAGCCCCAGCATTTT. It codes for CASSGAGRGRNAGNQPQHF.

This chain connects TRBV18 to TRBJ2-5, with 7 bases lining up with TRBD1. Looked up from germline, CDR1 is KGHSH and CDR2 is LQKENI. The CDR3 is 14 residues long. Trimming took 6 bases from V and 5 from J; bases not matched to a gene: 9. The CDR3 reads CASSGQSRRETQYF. The CDR3 DNA is TGTGCCAGCTCGGGACAGTCTAGAAGGGAGACCCAGTACTTC.